The following is a T cell receptor (beta chain) sequence with its context. This sample stems from a study of blood T cell repertoires in COVID-19. Turning to the study itself: From the United States, Italy and Spain came samples of acute and convalescent COVID-19.

The CDR3 is made up of 14 amino acids. The germline gives CDR1 SGHRS, CDR2 YFSETQ. V was clipped by 3 bases and J by 2 bases; unmatched bases: 5. Per the original methods: Nucleated cell number was recorded as an estimate derived from reference gene primer amplification. The table came from immunoSEQ multiplex PCR; TCRdb's copy has only in-frame clones and leaves some out. The DNA was the basis for D and trimming; V, J and clone size are from that table. In the table there are about 24,000 clones, approximately 89% of which are singletons. This clonotype was obtained from a man in his forties or fifties with active COVID-19. Sequenced: peripheral blood. This rearrangement joins TRBV5-1 to TRBJ2-7; 7 bases map to TRBD1. The CDR3 DNA sequence: TGCGCCAGCAGCTGGGACAGAAGGACCTACGAGCAGTACTTC. Protein sequence: CASSWDRRTYEQYF.